This TCR beta chain was sequenced during a study of shared clonotypes between healthy human individuals. As for the study in general: Ranging from 18 to 49 in age, donors were two women and a few men.

Researchers ran the assay at a deep level. The DNA input per sorted-subset replicate PCR was 150 to 200 ng, corresponding to some 30,000 T cell genomes. The protocol was immunoSEQ multiplex PCR, while the TCRdb copy is restricted to in-frame clones and leaves out a portion. The data contain a few million clones, about 92% of them singletons. This clone appeared a single time. Trimming took 1 base from V and 1 from J, leaving 12 bases between them. There are 15 residues in the CDR3. The V gene's germline CDR1 is SGHRS and CDR2 YFSETQ. Donors comprised only Caucasian adults living in Nashville, Tennessee.

The TCR sequence derives from a man between 18 and 29 years old in good health. Sequencing was performed on naive CD4+ T cells sorted from blood. This sample's subset: CD45RA+ positively selected. The rearrangement links TRBV5-1 to TRBJ2-7; unclear D gene. The CDR3 nucleotides read TGCGCCAGCAGCTTGTGGGTGGAGAATTCCTACGAGCAGTACTTC. It yields the protein CASSLWVENSYEQYF.